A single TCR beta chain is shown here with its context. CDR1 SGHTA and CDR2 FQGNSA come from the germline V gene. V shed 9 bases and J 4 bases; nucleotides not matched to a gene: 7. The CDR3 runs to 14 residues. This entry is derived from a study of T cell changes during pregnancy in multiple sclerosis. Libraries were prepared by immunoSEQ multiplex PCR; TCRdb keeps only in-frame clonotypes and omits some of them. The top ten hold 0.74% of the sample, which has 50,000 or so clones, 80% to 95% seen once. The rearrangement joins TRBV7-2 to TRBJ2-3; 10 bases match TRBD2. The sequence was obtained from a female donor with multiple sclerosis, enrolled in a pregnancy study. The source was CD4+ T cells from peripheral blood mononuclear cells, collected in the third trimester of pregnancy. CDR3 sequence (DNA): TGTGCCAGTAAAACGGGACTAGCGTCAGATACGCAGTATTTT. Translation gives CASKTGLASDTQYF.